Sequencing of this TCR beta chain was carried out in a study of cytomegalovirus exposure and HLA in healthy donors. Clones were read by immunoSEQ multiplex PCR, and TCRdb kept only the in-frame ones, dropping some. Altogether about 350,000 clones are present, about 90% being singletons, with the ten largest covering about 1%. The CDR3 contains 17 residues. The ends were cut back, 1 base at V and 2 bases at J, with 15 bases in the middle. Germline V gene sequence: CDR1 SGHTA, CDR2 FQGNSA. Sequencing was performed on PBMCs. The origin of this receptor is a woman aged 25 to 45 in good health and CMV-seropositive. The V and J genes are TRBV7-2 and TRBJ1-5, with D unresolved. The CDR3, as DNA: TGTGCCAGCAGCTTAGGGATCGGAGGGTGGGGCAATCAGCCCCAGCATTTT. Protein product: CASSLGIGGWGNQPQHF.